This T cell receptor (beta chain) was obtained from a study of graft-versus-host responses after intestinal transplantation. Study summary: Isolated intestinal, liver-intestinal, or multivisceral transplants were what recipients had. Every recipient underwent anti-thymocyte globulin induction, then tacrolimus and steroids for about three years.

The germline V and J ends were trimmed by 4 bases and 3 bases, with 15 bases remaining between them. The germline V gene encodes CDR1 MNHNS and CDR2 SASEGT. The CDR3 totals 15 residues. Profiling relied on immunoSEQ multiplex PCR, and the TCRdb table lists in-frame clones only, not all of them. In the table there are fewer than 120,000 clones, 85% to 95% of which are singletons. This clone is a singleton in its sample. Its antigen is unknown. Sequences were derived from unstimulated CD8+ T cells sorted from spleen or lymph node cells, sampled before intestinal transplant. The receptor was derived from a human donor who received an intestinal transplant. This chain joins TRBV6-1 and TRBJ1-2; D not resolved. This CDR3 is CASSGAYQEDYGYTF. CDR3 nucleotides: TGTGCCAGCAGTGGGGCCTATCAGGAGGACTATGGCTACACCTTC.